This TCR beta chain was captured by sequencing in a study of shared clonotypes between healthy human individuals. Evenly divided among several immunoSEQ plates was the genomic DNA of each subset. Measured with immunoSEQ multiplex PCR; TCRdb has only the in-frame clones, and not every one. The sample shows approximately 1,500,000 clones, around 97% of them seen only once. Recent vaccinations or acute infections were absent in the healthy HIV-negative adult donors. Donors, without exception, were Caucasian adults residing in Nashville, Tennessee. Worth noting for this clone: Its matching antigen is unknown.

Study findings and constraints: Depth was large, yet rarefaction showed that sorted-subset sequencing was incomplete.

V was shortened by 1 base and J by 5 bases, with 11 bases between the two germline ends. The CDR3 has 14 amino acids. Germline V gene sequence: CDR1 SGHNT, CDR2 YYREEE (reference sequence). Sequenced sample: naive CD4+ T cells sorted from blood. As to subset: CD45RA+ positively selected. This clonotype originated in a man in his thirties or forties in good health. V usage is TRBV5-4 and J usage is TRBJ2-3; D remains unclear. The CDR3 is CASSLRSEGDTQYF. The CDR3 bases are TGTGCCAGCAGCTTGAGGAGTGAAGGAGATACGCAGTATTTT. Combining the CDR3 with reference TRBV5-4 and TRBJ2-3 gives the whole variable domain ETGVTQSPTHLIKTRGQQVTLRCSSQSGHNTVSWYQQALGQGPQFIFQYYREEENGRGNFPPRFSGLQFPNYSSELNVNALELDDSALYLCASSLRSEGDTQYFGPGTRLTVL.